This entry concerns a single T cell receptor (beta chain). Its target is not known. The data originate from a study of T cell responses to AZD1222 COVID-19 vaccine. Study-wide findings and caveats: No repertoire was sampled before or during the peak T cell response, only after it. Spike-specific TCRs gained breadth and depth after people received two AZD1222 doses. At study baseline, merely six AZD1222 recipients were seropositive.

Doses given second, at about 4 or about 12 weeks, were pooled. TCRdb's copy holds only in-frame clones and misses some; the assay was immunoSEQ multiplex PCR. The repertoire includes tens of thousands of clones, nearly 90% of them detected once, and around 1.2% sits in the top ten. The germline V gene encodes CDR1 GTSNPN and CDR2 SVGIG (reference sequence). The CDR3 is made up of 13 amino acids. V shed 1 base and J shed 4 bases, with 10 bases lying between them. This TCR was recovered from an adult who received the AZD1222 COVID-19 vaccine. The chain links TRBV30 to TRBJ1-2; D unresolved. This specimen consisted of peripheral blood, obtained 28 days after the second AZD1222 dose. CDR3 amino acids: CAWSETHGYGYTF. DNA for the CDR3: TGTGCCTGGAGTGAGACCCATGGCTATGGCTACACCTTC.